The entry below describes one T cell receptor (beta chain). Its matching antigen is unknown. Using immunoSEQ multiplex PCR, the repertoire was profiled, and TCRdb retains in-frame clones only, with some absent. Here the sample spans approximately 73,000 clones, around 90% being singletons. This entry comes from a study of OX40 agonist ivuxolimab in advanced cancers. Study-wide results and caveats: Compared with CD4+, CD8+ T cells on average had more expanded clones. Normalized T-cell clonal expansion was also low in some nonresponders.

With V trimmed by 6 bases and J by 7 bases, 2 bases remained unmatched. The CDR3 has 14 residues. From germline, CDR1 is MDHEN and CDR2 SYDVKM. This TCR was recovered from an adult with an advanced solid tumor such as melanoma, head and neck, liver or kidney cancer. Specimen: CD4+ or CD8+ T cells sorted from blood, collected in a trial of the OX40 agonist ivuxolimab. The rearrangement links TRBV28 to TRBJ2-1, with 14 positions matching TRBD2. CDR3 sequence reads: CASSRLAGGNEQFF. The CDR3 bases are TGTGCCAGCAGCCGACTAGCGGGGGGGAATGAGCAGTTCTTC.